One sample yielded the 4 T cell receptor beta chains listed below, sequenced in a study of shared clonotypes between healthy human individuals. Assay used: immunoSEQ multiplex PCR; TCRdb lists only in-frame clones, some missing. The repertoire has 450,000 to 500,000 clones, over 75% of them found once; the top ten carry over 9.5%. Sequencing was carried out using PBMCs. The receptors derive from a middle-aged woman in good health. Some clones in this sample may be carry-over from other donors' samples.

To note about this clone: A far larger clone is a single base away, which makes a read error likely. Here the CDR3 omits its conserved ending phenylalanine or tryptophan, so a read error is the likely source. The chain is built from TRBV11-2 and TRBJ2-2; 13 nucleotides match TRBD2. V lost 5 bases and J lost 3; bases outside the gene matches: 12. CDR1 and CDR2 (germline): SGHAT, FQNNGV. CDR3 length: 19 amino acids. The CDR3 sequence: CASSPRTSGSLWYTGELFS. CDR3 in DNA: TGTGCCAGCAGCCCACGGACTAGCGGGAGTCTGTGGTACACCGGGGAGCTGTTTTCT.

Points on this clone: A read error likely explains this, since a far larger clone differs by one base. The chain links TRBV5-8 to TRBJ2-5; 7 positions agree with TRBD1. CDR1 is SGHTS, CDR2 YDEGEE, per germline. The CDR3 is 14 amino acids. CDR3 in DNA: TGTGCCAGCAGCCAGGGACAGATCCAAGGGACCCAGTACTTC. It yields the protein CASSQGQIQGTQYF.

The chain employs TRBV28 and TRBJ1-2; weak D call: TRBD1 (5 bases). The CDR3 totals 12 residues. V was shortened by 7 bases and J by 8 bases, with 14 bases between the two germline ends. From germline, CDR1 is MDHEN and CDR2 SYDVKM. CDR3 amino acids: CASTRRQRGYTF. The CDR3 region has the DNA TGTGCCAGCACCCGTCGACAGAGGGGCTACACCTTC.

Regarding this clone: A read error is the likely source, as a far larger clone sits one nucleotide away. Within the sample, other DNA sequences also encode this same CDR3. This sequence joins TRBV7-9 and TRBJ2-3; TRBD2 agrees at 7 bases. The CDR3 covers 15 residues. Germline V gives CDR1 SEHNR, CDR2 FQNEAQ (reference sequence). The CDR3 here is CASRDGTTPLDTQYF. The CDR3, as DNA: TGTGCTAGCAGGGACGGGACTACCCCGCTTGATACGCAGTATTTT.